The rows below give T cell receptor beta chains drawn from one sample of a study of T cell responses to AZD1222 COVID-19 vaccine. Clones were read by immunoSEQ multiplex PCR, and TCRdb kept only the in-frame ones, dropping some. The data show some 180,000 clones, roughly 89% seen once. The specimen was peripheral blood, collected on day 0 of AZD1222 vaccination. These receptors were taken from an adult in good health. Each CDR3 is given with its conserved first and last residue. D genes are given only for firm matches. The size field is filled for only some rows; it gives once, few, many or a size class.

d_gene: NA; j_gene: TRBJ1-6; v_gene: TRBV2; abundance: NA; CDR3nt: TGTGCCAGCAGACGAAACGGGGGGGCCGGTCCCCTCCACTTT; CDR3aa: CASRRNGGAGPLHF
d_gene: NA; j_gene: TRBJ2-1; v_gene: TRBV20-1; abundance: NA; CDR3nt: TGCAGTGCCGACCTGCGATCGGGACTTGTCTTC; CDR3aa: CSADLRSGLVF
d_gene: NA; j_gene: TRBJ1-6; v_gene: TRBV5-1; abundance: NA; CDR3nt: TGCGCCAGCAGCTTGGAGGTAGGGGATAATTCACCCCTCCACTTT; CDR3aa: CASSLEVGDNSPLHF
d_gene: NA; j_gene: TRBJ2-2; v_gene: TRBV19; abundance: NA; CDR3nt: TGTGCCAGTAGTATATGGGGGGCGGACGGGGAGCTGTTTTTT; CDR3aa: CASSIWGADGELFF
d_gene: NA; j_gene: TRBJ1-3; v_gene: TRBV7-9; abundance: NA; CDR3nt: TGTGCCAGCAGCTTAGCGCTCCAGGCTTACTCTGGAAACACCATATATTTT; CDR3aa: CASSLALQAYSGNTIYF
d_gene: NA; j_gene: TRBJ1-1; v_gene: TRBV7-3; abundance: NA; CDR3nt: TGTGCCAGCAGCTCCCTAGAGTTGAACACTGAAGCTTTCTTT; CDR3aa: CASSSLELNTEAFF
d_gene: NA; j_gene: TRBJ1-2; v_gene: TRBV7-2; abundance: NA; CDR3nt: TGTGCCAGCAGCTTAACCCGACTAGATGGCTACACCTTC; CDR3aa: CASSLTRLDGYTF
d_gene: NA; j_gene: TRBJ1-2; v_gene: TRBV6-5; abundance: NA; CDR3nt: TGTGCCAGCAGTTACTCGGCTAACTATGGCTACACCTTC; CDR3aa: CASSYSANYGYTF
d_gene: NA; j_gene: TRBJ1-1; v_gene: TRBV11-2; abundance: NA; CDR3nt: TGTGCCAGCAGCCTCGGACGGAACACTGAAGCTTTCTTT; CDR3aa: CASSLGRNTEAFF
d_gene: TRBD2; j_gene: TRBJ2-1; v_gene: TRBV11-2; abundance: NA; CDR3nt: TGTGCCAGCAGCTCCCCGGTCCTAGCGGTGTACAATGAGCAGTTCTTC; CDR3aa: CASSSPVLAVYNEQFF
d_gene: TRBD2; j_gene: TRBJ2-1; v_gene: TRBV28; abundance: NA; CDR3nt: TGTGCCAGCACCGGACTAGCGGGACTCGGCCGGTACAATGAGCAGTTCTTC; CDR3aa: CASTGLAGLGRYNEQFF
d_gene: NA; j_gene: TRBJ2-5; v_gene: TRBV7-2; abundance: NA; CDR3nt: TGTGCCAGCAGCCCCGGGGCAGGGGAGACCCAGTACTTC; CDR3aa: CASSPGAGETQYF
d_gene: NA; j_gene: TRBJ2-3; v_gene: TRBV29-1; abundance: NA; CDR3nt: TGCAGCGTTTATGAGGGGCGCGGCACAGATACGCAGTATTTT; CDR3aa: CSVYEGRGTDTQYF
d_gene: NA; j_gene: TRBJ1-1; v_gene: TRBV6-2/TRBV6-3; abundance: NA; CDR3nt: TGTGCCAGCAGTTACCCTCGGGGGGGGAAGGCTGAAGCTTTCTTT; CDR3aa: CASSYPRGGKAEAFF
d_gene: TRBD2; j_gene: TRBJ2-1; v_gene: TRBV11-1; abundance: NA; CDR3nt: TGTGCCAGCAGCTTACTAGCGGGAAAATACAATGAGCAGTTCTTC; CDR3aa: CASSLLAGKYNEQFF
d_gene: TRBD2; j_gene: TRBJ2-1; v_gene: TRBV5-1; abundance: NA; CDR3nt: TGCGCCAGCAGGAGACTAGCGGGAGGAGGCGAGCAGTTCTTC; CDR3aa: CASRRLAGGGEQFF
d_gene: NA; j_gene: TRBJ1-2; v_gene: TRBV6-2/TRBV6-3; abundance: NA; CDR3nt: TGTGCCAGCAGTTACTCGACCCCTCAACGGGGACAATATGGCTACACCTTC; CDR3aa: CASSYSTPQRGQYGYTF
d_gene: NA; j_gene: TRBJ2-1; v_gene: TRBV5-1; abundance: NA; CDR3nt: TGCGCCAGCAGCTCCGGACTCAACTACAATGAGCAGTTCTTC; CDR3aa: CASSSGLNYNEQFF
d_gene: TRBD2; j_gene: TRBJ2-7; v_gene: TRBV6-6; abundance: NA; CDR3nt: TGTGCCAGCAATACCCGGGGGGGTCAGAGATCCTACGAGCAGTACTTC; CDR3aa: CASNTRGGQRSYEQYF
d_gene: NA; j_gene: TRBJ2-1; v_gene: TRBV18; abundance: NA; CDR3nt: TGTGCCAGCTCACCTACGCACCAAGGAGGGGGTGAGCAGTTCTTC; CDR3aa: CASSPTHQGGGEQFF
d_gene: TRBD1; j_gene: TRBJ1-2; v_gene: TRBV27; abundance: once; CDR3nt: TGTGCCAGCACTGGACAGGGGAGTAACTATGGCTACACCTTC; CDR3aa: CASTGQGSNYGYTF
d_gene: TRBD2; j_gene: TRBJ2-1; v_gene: TRBV2; abundance: once; CDR3nt: TGTGCCAGCAGTCCTCCGGGACTAGGTCGTTACAATGAGCAGTTCTTC; CDR3aa: CASSPPGLGRYNEQFF
d_gene: TRBD2; j_gene: TRBJ2-1; v_gene: TRBV7-6; abundance: NA; CDR3nt: TGTGCCAGCAGCTTAGTCGGGCTAGCGGGAGTCCGTAGGGACAATGAGCAGTTCTTC; CDR3aa: CASSLVGLAGVRRDNEQFF
d_gene: NA; j_gene: TRBJ2-2; v_gene: TRBV12-3/TRBV12-4; abundance: few; CDR3nt: TGTGCCAGCAGTTTATATGCCGGGGAGCTGTTTTTT; CDR3aa: CASSLYAGELFF
d_gene: TRBD1; j_gene: TRBJ1-5; v_gene: TRBV2; abundance: NA; CDR3nt: TGTGCCAGCAGCTGGACAGGGGGCGAAGATCAGCCCCAGCATTTT; CDR3aa: CASSWTGGEDQPQHF